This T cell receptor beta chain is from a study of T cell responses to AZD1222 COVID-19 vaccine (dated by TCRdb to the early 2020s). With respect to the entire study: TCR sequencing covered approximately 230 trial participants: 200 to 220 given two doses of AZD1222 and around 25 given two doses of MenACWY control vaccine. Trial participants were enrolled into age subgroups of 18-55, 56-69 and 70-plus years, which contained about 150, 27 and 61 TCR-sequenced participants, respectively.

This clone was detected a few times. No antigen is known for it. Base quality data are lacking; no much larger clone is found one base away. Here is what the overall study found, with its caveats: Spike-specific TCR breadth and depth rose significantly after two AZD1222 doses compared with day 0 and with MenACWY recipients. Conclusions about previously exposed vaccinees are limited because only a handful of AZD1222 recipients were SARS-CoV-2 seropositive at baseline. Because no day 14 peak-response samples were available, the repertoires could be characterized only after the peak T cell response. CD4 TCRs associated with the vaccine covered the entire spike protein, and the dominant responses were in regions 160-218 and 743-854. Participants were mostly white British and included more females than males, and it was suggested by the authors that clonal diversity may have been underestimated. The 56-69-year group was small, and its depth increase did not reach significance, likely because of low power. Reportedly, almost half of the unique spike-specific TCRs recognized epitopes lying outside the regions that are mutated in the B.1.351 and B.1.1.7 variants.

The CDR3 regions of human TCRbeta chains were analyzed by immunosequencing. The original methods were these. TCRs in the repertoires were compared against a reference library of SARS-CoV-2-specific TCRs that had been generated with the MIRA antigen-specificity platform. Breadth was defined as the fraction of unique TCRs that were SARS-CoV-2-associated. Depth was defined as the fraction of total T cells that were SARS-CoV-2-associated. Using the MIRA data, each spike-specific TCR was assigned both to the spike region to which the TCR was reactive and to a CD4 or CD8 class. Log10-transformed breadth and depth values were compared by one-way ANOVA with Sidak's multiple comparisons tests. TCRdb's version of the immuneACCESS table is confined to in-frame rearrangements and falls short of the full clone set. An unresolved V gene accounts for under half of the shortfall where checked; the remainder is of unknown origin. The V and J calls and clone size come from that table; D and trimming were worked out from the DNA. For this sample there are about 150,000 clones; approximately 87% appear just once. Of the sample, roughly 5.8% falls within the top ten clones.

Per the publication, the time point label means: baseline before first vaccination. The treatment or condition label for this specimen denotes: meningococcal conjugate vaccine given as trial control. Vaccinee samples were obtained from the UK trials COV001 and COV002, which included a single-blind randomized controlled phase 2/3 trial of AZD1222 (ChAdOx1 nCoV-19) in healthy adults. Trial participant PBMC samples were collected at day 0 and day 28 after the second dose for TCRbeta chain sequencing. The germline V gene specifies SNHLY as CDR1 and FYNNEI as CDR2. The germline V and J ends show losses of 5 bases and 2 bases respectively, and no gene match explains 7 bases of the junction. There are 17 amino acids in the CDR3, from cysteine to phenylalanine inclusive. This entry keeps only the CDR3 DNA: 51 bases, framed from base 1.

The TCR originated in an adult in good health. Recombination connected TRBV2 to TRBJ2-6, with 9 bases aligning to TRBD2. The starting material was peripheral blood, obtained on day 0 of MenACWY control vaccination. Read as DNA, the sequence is TGTGCCAGCAGTTCTAGCGGGGTTGGAACTGGGGCCAACGTCCTGACTTTC. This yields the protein CASSSSGVGTGANVLTF.